What follows are 5 T cell receptor beta chains derived from one specimen sequenced in a study of blood T cell dynamics during melanoma immunotherapy. The time point is: week 3, after first cycle of checkpoint inhibitor. Produced via immunoSEQ multiplex PCR; TCRdb's table is partial and in-frame only. The sample includes about 28,000 clones, approximately 80% of them seen just once. Sequenced material: blood, taken from a patient treated with checkpoint blockade. Receptors were obtained from a human donor with melanoma.

Only one count was recorded for this clone. The chain uses TRBV19 and TRBJ1-3; D gene unclear. The CDR3 loop spans 17 amino acids. Per germline, CDR1 LNHDA and CDR2 SQIVND (reference sequence). V was trimmed by 3 bases and J by 0 bases, leaving 15 bases between them. This CDR3 is CASSMTLPESSGNTIYF. CDR3 nucleotides: TGTGCCAGTAGTATGACCCTCCCTGAGAGCTCTGGAAACACCATATATTTT.

The chain joins TRBV15 to TRBJ2-5; TRBD2 might be the D (6 bases). V shed 1 base and J shed 9 bases, with 21 bases lying between them. The CDR3 runs to 16 residues. The germline V gene encodes CDR1 LNHNV and CDR2 YYDKDF (reference sequence). The DNA of the CDR3 is TGTGCCACCAGCAGAGGAGGCGGGGAAGGCCGTGGGGCCCAGTACTTC. This codes for CATSRGGGEGRGAQYF.

This clone was observed once. V and J are TRBV19 and TRBJ1-2; D might be TRBD1 (5 bases). This CDR3 is 15 amino acids long. Germline CDR1 is LNHDA and CDR2 is SQIVND (reference sequence). Deletions cut 2 bases from V and 0 bases from J, with 10 bases between. This chain's CDR3 is CASSIMRGANYGYTF. DNA for the CDR3: TGTGCCAGTAGTATAATGAGGGGAGCTAACTATGGCTACACCTTC. Combining the CDR3 with reference TRBV19 and TRBJ1-2 gives the whole variable domain DGGITQSPKYLFRKEGQNVTLSCEQNLNHDAMYWYRQDPGQGLRLIYYSQIVNDFQKGDIAEGYSVSREKKESFPLTVTSAQKNPTAFYLCASSIMRGANYGYTFGSGTRLTVV.

The J gene is TRBJ2-5, the V gene TRBV11-2; 11 bases fit TRBD2. J gave up 4 bases and V 5 bases, and 9 bases lay outside the gene matches. The CDR3 totals 16 residues. CDR1 is SGHAT, CDR2 FQNNGV, per germline. Here the CDR3 DNA reads TGTGCCAGCAGCCTTAGCGGGGGGGTATTGGGAGAGACCCAGTACTTC. It codes for CASSLSGGVLGETQYF. Supplemented by reference TRBV11-2 and TRBJ2-5, the full variable domain reads EAGVAQSPRYKIIEKRQSVAFWCNPISGHATLYWYQQILGQGPKLLIQFQNNGVVDDSQLPKDRFSAERLKGVDSTLKIQPAKLEDSAVYLCASSLSGGVLGETQYFGPGTRLLVL.

The chain recombines TRBV29-1 with TRBJ2-5, with 10 bases fitting TRBD1. CDR3 length: 15 amino acids. The J segment lost 1 base and the V segment lost 4 bases, leaving 6 bases of the junction unmatched. CDR1 and CDR2 (germline): SQVTM, ANQGSEA. The chain's CDR3 is CSVGQGAARQETQYF. CDR3 nucleotides: TGCAGCGTTGGACAGGGGGCGGCTCGCCAAGAGACCCAGTACTTC.